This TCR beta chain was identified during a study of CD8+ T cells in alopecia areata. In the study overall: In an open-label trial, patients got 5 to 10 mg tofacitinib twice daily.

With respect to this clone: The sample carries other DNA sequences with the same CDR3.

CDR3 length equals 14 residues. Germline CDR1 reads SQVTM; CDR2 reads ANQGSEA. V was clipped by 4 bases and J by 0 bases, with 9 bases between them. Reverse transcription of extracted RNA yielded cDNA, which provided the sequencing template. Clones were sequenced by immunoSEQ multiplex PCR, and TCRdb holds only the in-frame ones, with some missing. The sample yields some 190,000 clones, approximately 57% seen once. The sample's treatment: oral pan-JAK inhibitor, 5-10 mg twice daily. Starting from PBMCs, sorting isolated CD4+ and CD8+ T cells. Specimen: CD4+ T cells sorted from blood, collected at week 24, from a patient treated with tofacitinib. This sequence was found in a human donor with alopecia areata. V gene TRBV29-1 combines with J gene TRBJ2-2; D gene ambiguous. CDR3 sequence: CSVVGPANTGELFF. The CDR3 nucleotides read TGCAGCGTTGTAGGACCAGCGAACACCGGGGAGCTGTTTTTT.